The T cell receptor beta chain under discussion was sequenced for a study of T-cell reconstitution after alpha-beta-depleted transplantation in children. Study-level results: Several hundred expanded graft clones reportedly were the source of alpha-beta T cells about two months after transplant. Where some patients showed high TCRbeta diversity at day 60, it came from recipient T cells and thymic progenitors that had survived.

This clonotype was detected only a few times. The antigen is not known. V was pared by 0 bases and J by 3 bases, with 6 bases of the junction left unmatched. CDR3 length equals 15 residues. In germline, CDR1 is DFQATT, CDR2 SNEGSKA (reference sequence). The library targeted TCRbeta and was prepared with unique molecular identifiers. TCRdb ran MiXCR on the PCR reads and lists one entry per CDR3 protein. This table holds about 210,000 distinct CDR3 sequences, 17% found once. This clonotype was sampled from a male patient aged 2-15 years who had a stem cell transplant for acute lymphoblastic leukemia, so the T cells may come from the graft donor. The genes are TRBV20-1 and TRBJ2-7; TRBD1 matches at 9 bases. The specimen comprised PBMCs, mostly from graft donor cells, sampled 360 days after TCRalphabeta/CD19-depleted stem cell transplant. The CDR3: CSARDPTGGNYEQYF. Written as DNA, the CDR3 is TGCAGTGCTAGAGATCCGACAGGGGGAAACTACGAGCAGTACTTC.